This entry lists 21 T cell receptor beta chains sequenced from one sample in a study of T cells after yellow fever vaccination. Using its own MiXCR run on the 5' RACE reads, TCRdb lists one record per CDR3 protein. The profile covers about 58,000 distinct CDR3 sequences, with approximately 6.1% appearing a single time and roughly 31% taken by the ten largest. Here the sequenced sample was PBMCs, either bulk or a sorted T-cell subset (CD4+, CD8+, memory, or dextramer-sorted; not recorded which), taken on the day of the yellow fever booster vaccination. These receptors all come from a man between 18 and 29 years old who received the YFV17D yellow fever vaccine.

This clonotype has a handful of counts. CDR3 loop: CASSTTGAQGYTF. The CDR3 coding sequence is TGTGCCAGCAGTACTACCGGGGCGCAGGGCTACACCTTC. The J gene is TRBJ1-2, the V gene TRBV7-9; D might be TRBD1 (5 bases). The CDR3 is made up of 13 amino acids. Germline lookup yields CDR1 SEHNR and CDR2 FQNEAQ (reference sequence). The V end lost 6 bases, the J end lost 8 bases, and 16 bases lay between the germline ends.

The J gene is TRBJ2-1, the V gene TRBV7-7; D possibly corresponds to TRBD2 (5 bases). Deletions cut 5 bases from V and 5 bases from J, with 19 bases between. The CDR3 runs to 16 residues. Germline CDR1 and CDR2: SSHAT and FNYEAQ (reference sequence). CDR3 in amino acids: CASSPSRQMGDNEQFF. CDR3 in DNA: TGTGCCAGCAGCCCTAGCCGGCAGATGGGAGACAATGAGCAGTTCTTC. The complete variable domain, with remaining parts taken from reference TRBV7-7 and TRBJ2-1, reads GAGVSQSPRYKVTKRGQDVTLRCDPISSHATLYWYQQALGQGPEFLTYFNYEAQPDKSGLPSDRFSAERPEGSISTLTIQRTEQRDSAMYRCASSPSRQMGDNEQFFGPGTRLTVL.

This clonotype has only a few counts. V usage is TRBV7-2 and J usage is TRBJ2-1, with D perhaps TRBD2 (5 bases). Germline CDR1 reads SGHTA; CDR2 reads FQGNSA. Deletions cut 5 bases from V and 10 bases from J, with 15 bases between. The length of the CDR3 is 13 residues. This CDR3 reads CASSQDLGGEQFF. As DNA, the CDR3 is TGTGCCAGCAGCCAGGACTTGGGTGGGGAGCAGTTCTTC.

Only a few counts were recorded for this clonotype. The chain carries TRBV7-2 and TRBJ2-1; TRBD2 matches at 7 bases. The germline gives CDR1 SGHTA, CDR2 FQGNSA. The V and J ends lost 1 base and 4 bases, in that order; junction bases with no gene match: 7. This CDR3 comprises 16 residues. The DNA for the CDR3 is TGTGCCAGCAGCTTAGACCGTGGCGGGGGATACAATGAGCAGTTCTTC. Translation gives CASSLDRGGGYNEQFF.

This clonotype was found many times. This chain links TRBV6-2 or TRBV6-3 with TRBJ2-1; TRBD1 might be the D (6 bases). V shed 7 bases and J shed 4 bases, with 17 bases lying between them. The CDR3 is 15 residues long. Germline CDR1 is MNHEY and CDR2 is SVGEGT. Here the CDR3 reads CASTPPGHLYNEQFF. DNA of the CDR3: TGTGCCAGCACTCCGCCGGGACACTTATACAATGAGCAGTTCTTC.

This clonotype has a count of ten or more. The V call is TRBV6-6, the J call TRBJ1-3, with 9 positions matching TRBD1. The CDR3 runs 15 residues. The V gene's germline CDR1 is MNHNY and CDR2 SVGAGI (reference sequence). With V trimmed by 5 bases and J by 7 bases, 9 bases remained unmatched. CDR3 coding DNA: TGTGCCAGCAGTCCGACAGGGGGTGTTGGCAACACCATATATTTT. Translated, it gives CASSPTGGVGNTIYF.

The rearrangement uses TRBV4-1 and TRBJ2-5, with D tentatively TRBD1 (6 bases). There are 18 residues in the CDR3. Per the germline V gene, CDR1 is MGHRA and CDR2 is YSYEKL. The V end lost 4 bases, the J end lost 2 bases, and 23 bases lay between the germline ends. CDR3 protein: CASSLFGVGQPLQETQYF. CDR3 DNA: TGCGCCAGCAGCCTGTTTGGGGTAGGACAGCCACTTCAAGAGACCCAGTACTTC.

Note on this clonotype: A much larger clone sits a single nucleotide away, making a read error possible. The rearrangement links TRBV4-3 to TRBJ2-3; possible D gene TRBD2, 5 bases. Germline V lookup: CDR1 LGHNA, CDR2 YSLEER. Trimming left V 0 bases short and J 5 bases short, with 9 bases between. The CDR3 has 14 residues. CDR3 nucleotides: TGCGCCAGCAGCCAAGATAGCGTCGGAGATACGCAGTATTTT. It encodes CASSQDSVGDTQYF.

This clonotype was picked up many times. The CDR3 reads CASSRTSASEQYF. For the CDR3, the DNA is TGTGCCAGCAGTCGGACTAGCGCAAGTGAGCAGTACTTC. The V call is TRBV12-3 or TRBV12-4, the J call TRBJ2-7; 9 bases are shared with TRBD2. The V and J ends lost 5 bases and 7 bases, in that order; junction bases with no gene match: 6. This CDR3 region has 13 residues.

The chain couples TRBV6-2 or TRBV6-3 to TRBJ2-5, with 9 bases lining up with TRBD1. The CDR3 runs 15 residues. Trimming took 2 bases from V and 3 from J; bases not matched to a gene: 4. Germline lookup yields CDR1 MNHEY and CDR2 SVGEGT. CDR3 residues: CASSYTGGGEETQYF. The CDR3 nucleotides read TGTGCCAGCAGTTACACAGGGGGCGGCGAAGAGACCCAGTACTTC.

This clonotype has only a few counts. V and J are TRBV5-1 and TRBJ2-3, with 7 positions matching TRBD2. The germline V gene has CDR1 SGHRS and CDR2 YFSETQ. This CDR3 has 15 amino acids. V dropped 1 base and J dropped 2; count of bases not matched to a gene: 4. CDR3 amino acids: CASSLWGGITDTQYF. The CDR3 DNA reads TGCGCCAGCAGCTTGTGGGGGGGGATCACAGATACGCAGTATTTT.

In this sample, this clonotype turned up many times. The rearrangement uses TRBV4-1 and TRBJ2-4; TRBD1 or TRBD2 may be the D gene (5 bases each). This CDR3 comprises 20 residues. Trimming pared 4 bases from V and 0 bases from J, leaving 25 bases between. Germline-derived CDR1 and CDR2 are MGHRA and YSYEKL. The CDR3 is CASSPLRHAAWGKAKNIQYF. DNA of the CDR3: TGCGCCAGCAGCCCCCTTCGGCACGCCGCCTGGGGGAAAGCCAAAAACATTCAGTACTTC.

There are a few counts of this clonotype. V usage is TRBV6-5 and J usage is TRBJ2-2, with D possibly being TRBD2 (7 bases). The germline V and J ends were trimmed by 6 bases and 6 bases, with 17 bases remaining between them. CDR1 and CDR2 (germline): MNHEY, SVGAGI. The CDR3 loop spans 15 amino acids. CDR3 region: CASSLGGGAAGELFF. The CDR3 bases are TGTGCCAGCAGCCTAGGAGGGGGGGCCGCCGGGGAGCTGTTTTTT.

This clonotype came up many times. This chain joins TRBV7-6 and TRBJ2-3; TRBD2 agrees at 10 bases. The germline V gene has CDR1 SGHVS and CDR2 FNYEAQ. This CDR3 region has 15 residues. With V trimmed by 4 bases and J by 2 bases, 3 bases remained unmatched. In DNA, the CDR3 is TGTGCCAGCAGCTCTACTAGCGGGGTCACAGATACGCAGTATTTT. Protein product: CASSSTSGVTDTQYF.

This clonotype was counted only a few times. The chain has TRBV5-1 and TRBJ2-3; D remains unclear. V was cut by 1 base and J by 1 base, with 4 bases left in between. The V gene's germline CDR1 is SGHRS and CDR2 YFSETQ. The CDR3 runs to 13 residues. CDR3 protein: CASSLFGTDTQYF. CDR3 DNA: TGCGCCAGCAGCTTGTTCGGCACAGATACGCAGTATTTT.

The V call is TRBV10-3, the J call TRBJ2-5; D may be TRBD2 (5 bases). The germline V gene encodes CDR1 ENHRY and CDR2 SYGVKD. The CDR3 contains 13 residues. V gave up 8 bases and J gave up 7 bases, with 17 bases separating them. The CDR3 loop is CAIWLEAFGTQYF. The DNA for the CDR3 is TGTGCCATCTGGCTGGAGGCCTTTGGGACCCAGTACTTC.

The chain couples TRBV4-2 to TRBJ2-5; 9 nucleotides match TRBD2. The length of the CDR3 is 17 residues. Trimming at V came to 1 base and at J to 4 bases, leaving 10 bases not matched to a gene. Germline values: CDR1 LGHNA, CDR2 YNFKEQ. CDR3 coding DNA: TGTGCCAGCAGCCAAGCTTTGCGGGGGGGCCTCCCAGAGACCCAGTACTTC. Residues: CASSQALRGGLPETQYF.

This clonotype was counted many times. V is TRBV5-1 and J is TRBJ2-2; D is possibly TRBD1 (5 bases). From germline, CDR1 is SGHRS and CDR2 YFSETQ. The CDR3 totals 15 residues. Deletions cut 4 bases from V and 4 bases from J, with 14 bases between. CDR3 coding DNA: TGCGCCAGCAGCCCATCCCTCGACAGCACCGGGGAGCTGTTTTTT. Residues: CASSPSLDSTGELFF. Based on the CDR3 plus reference TRBV5-1 and TRBJ2-2, the full variable domain is KAGVTQTPRYLIKTRGQQVTLSCSPISGHRSVSWYQQTPGQGLQFLFEYFSETQRNKGNFPGRFSGRQFSNSRSEMNVSTLELGDSALYLCASSPSLDSTGELFFGEGSRLTVL.

This clonotype was seen ten or more times. The V and J genes are TRBV15 and TRBJ1-5; 8 positions match TRBD1. V was clipped by 6 bases and J by 4 bases; unmatched bases: 8. In germline, CDR1 is LNHNV, CDR2 YYDKDF (reference sequence). The CDR3 extends over 15 amino acids. CDR3: CATSWATGDNQPQHF. The DNA for the CDR3 is TGTGCCACCAGTTGGGCGACAGGGGATAATCAGCCCCAGCATTTT.

This clonotype has more than one count but fewer than ten. This sequence joins TRBV12-3 or TRBV12-4 and TRBJ2-2; no definite D call. The CDR3 extends over 13 amino acids. V dropped 5 bases and J dropped 7 bases, with 11 bases sitting between them. For the CDR3, the DNA is TGTGCCAGCAGTCCGGCGCAGGACGGGGAGCTGTTTTTT. Translation gives CASSPAQDGELFF.

This clonotype was observed many times. The rearrangement uses TRBV11-2 and TRBJ2-7; D tentatively fits TRBD1 or TRBD2 (6 bases each). This CDR3 spans 18 amino acids. Germline CDR1 and CDR2: SGHAT and FQNNGV. V gave up 3 bases and J gave up 0 bases, with 21 bases separating them. The CDR3 sequence is CASSFDAVGGPSSYEQYV. DNA of the CDR3: TGTGCCAGCAGCTTCGACGCGGTTGGGGGGCCCTCCTCCTACGAGCAGTACGTC.